In this sample, the clone carrying this TCR beta chain turned up a few times. This entry is derived from a study of blood T cells in healthy people across ages. Then a second PCR, running roughly 7 to 12 cycles, was carried out with a sample-barcoded 5' primer and a J-beta primer mix. TCRdb independently ran MiXCR on the 5' RACE reads; one entry per CDR3 protein. The data hold more than 1,000,000 distinct CDR3 sequences, with less than 25% observed a single time. Germline values: CDR1 SEHNR, CDR2 FQNEAQ (reference sequence). This CDR3 has 16 residues. Trimming took off 5 bases at V and 10 bases at J, with 24 bases between the two ends. The sample was also linked to a second study, of T cells of mothers and their children. That publication notes: It was related mother-child pairs that showed slightly higher overlap than unrelated pairs, without reaching significance.

The genes are TRBV7-9 and TRBJ2-1, with D possibly TRBD1 on 6 matching bases. The receptor comes from a girl aged 2-10 years in good health. The sequencing sample was made of blood. The CDR3 loop reads CASSHWDTGRGVEQFF. The CDR3 DNA follows: TGTGCCAGCAGCCATTGGGACACCGGACGAGGGGTCGAGCAGTTCTTC. Full variable domain (missing parts from reference TRBV7-9 and TRBJ2-1): DTGVSQNPRHKITKRGQNVTFRCDPISEHNRLYWYRQTLGQGPEFLTYFQNEAQLEKSRLLSDRFSAERPKGSFSTLEIQRTEQGDSAMYLCASSHWDTGRGVEQFFGPGTRLTVL.